Listed below are T cell receptor beta chains from one sample, sequenced in a study of persistence of HIV-infected CD4 T cells. These receptors are not linked to any known antigen. TCRdb's copy holds only in-frame clones and misses some; the assay was immunoSEQ multiplex PCR. The sample lists 40,000 or so clones, about 88% occurring once. The source material was CD4+ T cells sorted from PBMCs after roughly 20-hour stimulation, sampled from a patient who received antiretroviral therapy. These receptor sequences come from an adult woman with HIV who was CMV-seropositive. CDR3s include the opening cysteine and the closing phenylalanine or tryptophan. D genes are given only for firm matches. Clone size is stated in some rows and not others, as once, few, many or a class when expanded.

D | size | J | V | CDR3 | DNA
TRBD1 | . | TRBJ2-1 | TRBV6-5 | CASSYRQGARNEQFF | TGTGCCAGCAGTTACCGGCAGGGGGCTAGGAATGAGCAGTTCTTC
. | . | TRBJ2-5 | TRBV24-1 | CATSDPDRFGETQYF | TGTGCCACCAGTGACCCTGACAGGTTCGGAGAGACCCAGTACTTC
TRBD1 | . | TRBJ2-2 | TRBV2 | CASRPTGGPTGELFF | TGTGCCAGCAGACCTACAGGGGGACCGACCGGGGAGCTGTTTTTT
. | . | TRBJ2-3 | TRBV7-9 | CASSLGRNTDTQYF | TGTGCCAGCAGCTTGGGGAGAAACACAGATACGCAGTATTTT
. | . | TRBJ1-4 | TRBV9 | CASSVGNVGVELFF | TGTGCCAGCAGCGTAGGGAATGTGGGGGTTGAACTGTTTTTT
TRBD2 | . | TRBJ2-7 | TRBV19 | CASSMRGTYEQYF | TGTGCCAGTAGTATGCGGGGGACCTACGAGCAGTACTTC
. | . | TRBJ2-7 | TRBV10-3 | CAISEAPYEQYF | TGTGCCATCAGTGAGGCCCCCTACGAGCAGTACTTC
TRBD2 | . | TRBJ2-5 | TRBV7-3 | CASSFGGVRETQYF | TGTGCCAGCAGCTTCGGGGGGGTCCGAGAGACCCAGTACTTC
TRBD2 | . | TRBJ2-1 | TRBV6-1 | CASSVTGTSVNNEQFF | TGTGCCAGCAGTGTAACCGGGACTAGCGTAAACAATGAGCAGTTCTTC
. | . | TRBJ2-3 | TRBV27 | CASSPYPTDTQYF | TGTGCCAGCAGCCCCTATCCCACAGATACGCAGTATTTT
. | . | TRBJ2-5 | TRBV12-3/TRBV12-4 | CASSFAGETQYF | TGTGCCAGCAGTTTCGCGGGTGAGACCCAGTACTTC
. | . | TRBJ2-3 | TRBV28 | CASTQYGPHTQYF | TGTGCCAGCACCCAATACGGGCCACATACGCAGTATTTT
. | . | TRBJ2-1 | TRBV12-3/TRBV12-4 | CASTSGVYNEQFF | TGTGCCAGCACCTCCGGGGTGTACAATGAGCAGTTCTTC
TRBD2 | once | TRBJ2-3 | TRBV6-1 | CASSEATSGGTDTQYF | TGTGCCAGCAGTGAGGCGACTAGCGGGGGGACAGATACGCAGTATTTT
TRBD2 | . | TRBJ2-1 | TRBV13 | CASRPGGGTNNEQFF | TGTGCCAGCAGGCCGGGAGGGGGAACAAACAATGAGCAGTTCTTC
. | . | TRBJ2-3 | TRBV6-6 | CASSSGSADTQYF | TGTGCCAGCAGCTCTGGTTCGGCAGATACGCAGTATTTT
TRBD2 | . | TRBJ2-3 | TRBV11-2 | CASSTGTSYTDTQYF | TGTGCCAGCAGCACGGGGACTAGCTACACAGATACGCAGTATTTT
. | . | TRBJ2-4 | TRBV7-8 | CASSPTGAAKNIQYF | TGTGCCAGCAGCCCGACGGGGGCGGCCAAAAACATTCAGTACTTC
. | . | TRBJ1-6 | TRBV29-1 | CSVAGSQGSPLHF | TGCAGCGTAGCCGGGTCCCAAGGTTCACCCCTCCACTTT
. | . | TRBJ1-5 | TRBV15 | CATSRDPQPQHF | TGTGCCACCAGCAGAGATCCTCAGCCCCAGCATTTT
. | . | TRBJ1-1 | TRBV5-5 | CASSFALNTEAFF | TGTGCCAGCAGCTTCGCCTTGAACACTGAAGCTTTCTTT
TRBD1 | . | TRBJ2-6 | TRBV5-1 | CASSQRTGTGVSGANVLTF | TGCGCCAGCAGCCAAAGAACCGGGACAGGGGTCTCTGGGGCCAACGTCCTGACTTTC
TRBD1 | . | TRBJ1-5 | TRBV4-1 | CASSQTSGGGNQPQHF | TGCGCCAGCAGCCAAACCTCAGGGGGCGGGAATCAGCCCCAGCATTTT
. | . | TRBJ2-5 | TRBV5-8 | CASSLGVQGDGETQYF | TGTGCCAGCAGCTTGGGGGTCCAGGGTGATGGAGAGACCCAGTACTTC
. | . | TRBJ1-3 | TRBV3-1/TRBV3-2 | CASSLPRAISGNTIYF | TGTGCCAGCAGCCTCCCTCGGGCGATCTCTGGAAACACCATATATTTT
. | . | TRBJ1-2 | TRBV29-1 | CSVGGRGDHGYTF | TGCAGCGTGGGCGGTCGAGGGGACCATGGCTACACCTTC
. | few | TRBJ1-6 | TRBV5-8 | CASSLARDGNSPLHF | TGTGCCAGCAGCTTGGCCCGGGACGGGAATTCACCCCTCCACTTT
TRBD1 | . | TRBJ1-2 | TRBV15 | CATSRVTGVNYGYTF | TGTGCCACCAGCAGAGTCACAGGGGTCAACTATGGCTACACCTTC
TRBD1 | . | TRBJ1-5 | TRBV19 | CASSIRDRRDSNQPQHF | TGTGCCAGTAGTATTAGGGACAGGAGAGATAGCAATCAGCCCCAGCATTTT
TRBD1 | . | TRBJ1-2 | TRBV9 | CASSVGQGNYGYTF | TGTGCCAGCAGCGTAGGACAGGGGAACTATGGCTACACCTTC
. | . | TRBJ1-1 | TRBV12-3/TRBV12-4 | CASSLVLNTEAFF | TGTGCCAGCAGTTTAGTCCTGAACACTGAAGCTTTCTTT
TRBD1 | . | TRBJ2-3 | TRBV7-7 | CASSLQPGGSTDTQYF | TGTGCTAGCAGCTTGCAGCCAGGGGGAAGCACAGATACGCAGTATTTT
. | . | TRBJ2-7 | TRBV24-1 | CATSDQIPDRTPPYEQYF | TGTGCCACCAGTGACCAAATCCCCGACAGAACACCCCCCTACGAGCAGTACTTC
TRBD2 | . | TRBJ2-1 | TRBV6-5 | CASSYPSGGLDNEQFF | TGTGCCAGCAGTTACCCTAGCGGGGGGTTAGACAATGAGCAGTTCTTC
. | . | TRBJ1-5 | TRBV3-1/TRBV3-2 | CASSLQGKDQPQHF | TGTGCCAGCAGCCTACAGGGAAAGGATCAGCCCCAGCATTTT
. | . | TRBJ2-7 | TRBV19 | CASSIRDTFYEQYF | TGTGCCAGTAGTATACGGGACACCTTCTACGAGCAGTACTTC
. | . | TRBJ1-3 | TRBV7-8 | CASSPYRAAGNTIYF | TGTGCCAGCAGCCCCTACAGGGCAGCTGGAAACACCATATATTTT
. | . | TRBJ2-6 | TRBV5-1 | CASSPIGGRTSFSGANVLTF | TGCGCCAGCAGCCCCATCGGGGGGCGGACTTCCTTCTCTGGGGCCAACGTCCTGACTTTC
TRBD1 | . | TRBJ2-2 | TRBV24-1 | CATSDKQGVNTGELFF | TGTGCCACCAGTGACAAACAGGGGGTGAACACCGGGGAGCTGTTTTTT
. | few | TRBJ1-4 | TRBV30 | CAWSPRVATNEKLFF | TGTGCCTGGAGTCCTCGAGTTGCAACTAATGAAAAACTGTTTTTT
. | . | TRBJ2-7 | TRBV29-1 | CSVGHPRGTSYEQYF | TGCAGCGTTGGACACCCTAGGGGCACCTCCTACGAGCAGTACTTC
. | . | TRBJ2-2 | TRBV19 | CASSIRGGAHTGELFF | TGTGCCAGTAGTATCCGCGGGGGCGCACACACCGGGGAGCTGTTTTTT
. | . | TRBJ2-2 | TRBV6-5 | CASSTGQHTGELFF | TGTGCCAGCAGCACCGGACAGCACACCGGGGAGCTGTTTTTT
. | . | TRBJ1-6 | TRBV5-4 | CASSLPDNSPLHF | TGTGCCAGCAGCTTACCCGATAATTCACCCCTCCACTTT
. | . | TRBJ1-6 | TRBV6-5 | CASRRGFNSPLHF | TGTGCCAGCAGGCGAGGGTTCAATTCACCCCTCCACTTT
. | once | TRBJ1-2 | TRBV19 | CASSALLGGYTF | TGTGCCAGTAGTGCCCTATTGGGCGGCTACACCTTC
. | . | TRBJ1-4 | TRBV2 | CASSEASLRRSDPFF | TGTGCCAGCAGTGAAGCGTCGCTTCGGAGGAGCGATCCGTTTTTT
. | few | TRBJ1-5 | TRBV27 | CASSRDNSNQPQHF | TGTGCCAGCAGCCGTGACAATAGCAATCAGCCCCAGCATTTT
. | . | TRBJ1-6 | TRBV6-1 | CASSEEEVPYSPLHF | TGTGCCAGCAGTGAAGAGGAGGTGCCCTATTCACCCCTCCACTTT
. | . | TRBJ1-4 | TRBV4-1 | CASSQLQGGNEKLFF | TGCGCCAGCAGCCAACTACAGGGTGGTAATGAAAAACTGTTTTTT
TRBD1 | . | TRBJ1-2 | TRBV3-1/TRBV3-2 | CASSQGRGQAAF | TGTGCCAGCAGCCAAGGCAGGGGGCAGGCAGCCTTC
TRBD1 | . | TRBJ1-2 | TRBV15 | CATSRGQGQKGYTF | TGTGCCACCAGCAGAGGACAGGGTCAAAAGGGCTACACCTTC
. | . | TRBJ1-1 | TRBV3-1/TRBV3-2 | CASSHPQGTEAFF | TGTGCCAGCAGCCACCCCCAGGGGACTGAAGCTTTCTTT
TRBD2 | . | TRBJ2-5 | TRBV5-4 | CASSLITSGEETQYF | TGTGCCAGCAGCTTGATAACTAGCGGAGAAGAGACCCAGTACTTC